This T cell receptor beta chain is drawn from a study of T cell changes during pregnancy in multiple sclerosis. Profiling relied on immunoSEQ multiplex PCR, and the TCRdb table lists in-frame clones only, not all of them. This table has 75,000 to 80,000 clones, 75% to 90% appearing once. The sequencing used peripheral blood, collected before pregnancy. The receptor was derived from a female donor with multiple sclerosis, enrolled in a pregnancy study.

CDR3 nucleotides: TGTGCCAGCAGCCCTGGGGCCCTGGTCGAGCAGTACTTC. Amino acids: CASSPGALVEQYF. V and J are TRBV5-4 and TRBJ2-7, with D tentatively TRBD1 (5 bases). The CDR3 sequence is 13 residues long. V dropped 4 bases and J dropped 6 bases, with 14 bases sitting between them. Looked up from germline, CDR1 is SGHNT and CDR2 is YYREEE (reference sequence).